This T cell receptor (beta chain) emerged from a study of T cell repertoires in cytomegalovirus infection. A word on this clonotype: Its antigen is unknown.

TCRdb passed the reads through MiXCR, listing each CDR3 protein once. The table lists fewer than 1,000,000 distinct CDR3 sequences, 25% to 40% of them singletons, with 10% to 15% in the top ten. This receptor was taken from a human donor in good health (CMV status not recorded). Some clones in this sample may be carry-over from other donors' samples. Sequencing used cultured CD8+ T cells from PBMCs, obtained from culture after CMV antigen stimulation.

The CDR3 reads CASSPGDGSNQPQHF. CDR3 in DNA: TGTGCCAGCAGCCCCGGTGACGGGAGCAATCAGCCCCAGCATTTT. This chain connects TRBV27 to TRBJ1-5; unclear D gene. Trimming took 6 bases from V and 1 from J, leaving 13 bases between them. This CDR3 has 15 amino acids. Germline CDR1 MNHEY, CDR2 SMNVEV (reference sequence).